These T cell receptor beta chains were read from a single sample in a study of OX40 agonist ivuxolimab in advanced cancers. The protocol was immunoSEQ multiplex PCR, while the TCRdb copy is restricted to in-frame clones and leaves out a portion. The table lists about 32,000 clones, roughly 84% of them singletons, with under 25% in the top ten. Source: CD4+ or CD8+ T cells sorted from blood, taken in a trial of the OX40 agonist ivuxolimab. All receptors derive from an adult with an advanced solid tumor such as melanoma, head and neck, liver or kidney cancer. The CDR3 runs from the conserved cysteine through the conserved F or W. A D gene is named only where the DNA matches it firmly. Some rows mark clone size as missing; the rest say once, few, many or name a class of expanded clone.

V	J	D	size	DNA	CDR3
TRBV9	TRBJ1-1	-	once	TGTGCCAGCAGTCCTGGGGGGGCCTCCAACACTGAAGCTTTCTTT	CASSPGGASNTEAFF
TRBV7-6	TRBJ2-5	TRBD1	-	TGTGCCAGCAGCTCGGCCGGGACAGGGGGTGAGACCCAGTACTTC	CASSSAGTGGETQYF
TRBV19	TRBJ2-3	TRBD2	-	TGTGCCAGTAGTCCTAGCGGGGGGGGATATAGCACAGATACGCAGTATTTT	CASSPSGGGYSTDTQYF
TRBV5-1	TRBJ2-1	-	-	TGCGCCAGCAGCTTGAGCCACTACAATGAGCAGTTCTTC	CASSLSHYNEQFF
TRBV4-2	TRBJ1-1	TRBD1	-	TGTGCCAGCAGTCCAAGAGACCACAGGGGGCTTATGAACACTGAAGCTTTCTTT	CASSPRDHRGLMNTEAFF
TRBV6-1	TRBJ2-7	-	-	TGTGCCAGCAGTGAAGCGAGGAGGCGGCCCACCTACGAGCAGTACTTC	CASSEARRRPTYEQYF
TRBV6-5	TRBJ1-6	TRBD1	few	TGTGCCAGCAGTTACTCGGGTTCCGGGACAGCCCTCCACTTT	CASSYSGSGTALHF
TRBV6-5	TRBJ1-4	TRBD1	-	TGTGCCAGCAGTTACTCTCGGACAGGGGAAAAACTGTTTTTT	CASSYSRTGEKLFF
TRBV7-3	TRBJ2-7	TRBD2	-	TGTGCCAGCAGCCCCTCGGGGGGGCCGTACGAGCAGTACTTC	CASSPSGGPYEQYF
TRBV19	TRBJ2-7	-	-	TGTGCCAGTAGTATAGCGGGTCGCGAGCAGTACTTC	CASSIAGREQYF
TRBV5-6	TRBJ2-7	TRBD1	-	TGTGCCAGCAGCTCCCCGGGACAGGGGATCCGCGAGCAGTACTTC	CASSSPGQGIREQYF
TRBV9	TRBJ2-1	TRBD2	-	TGTGCCAGCAGCGGTGGACTAGCGGGAGTGTACAATGAGCAGTTCTTC	CASSGGLAGVYNEQFF
TRBV11-3	TRBJ2-1	TRBD1	-	TGTGCCAGCAGCTTAGGGGACAGGGTTACAGATGAGCAGTTCTTC	CASSLGDRVTDEQFF
TRBV6-1	TRBJ1-4	-	-	TGTGCCAGCAGTGAAAATGCAGGGGAGGGGGATGAAAAACTGTTTTTT	CASSENAGEGDEKLFF
TRBV7-3	TRBJ2-3	TRBD2	-	TGTGCCAGCAGCTCTCGGGGGGGCACAGATACGCAGTATTTT	CASSSRGGTDTQYF
TRBV5-8	TRBJ2-3	TRBD2	-	TGTGCCAGCAGCTGGTGGGGGGGTCCCGTCACAGATACGCAGTATTTT	CASSWWGGPVTDTQYF
TRBV5-1	TRBJ2-5	TRBD2	medium-sized	TGCGCCAGCAGCTTGAGGACTAGCGACCTCCAAGAGACCCAGTACTTC	CASSLRTSDLQETQYF
TRBV4-1	TRBJ2-1	-	-	TGCGCCAGCAGCCAACCTCAGTCCTACAATGAGCAGTTCTTC	CASSQPQSYNEQFF
TRBV5-1	TRBJ2-7	TRBD1	-	TGCGCCAGCAGCCCGGGGACAGGGGGTTACGAGCAGTACTTC	CASSPGTGGYEQYF
TRBV5-1	TRBJ2-1	TRBD2	-	TGCGCCAGCAGCCAAGGACTAGCGGGATATTCCTACAATGAGCAGTTCTTC	CASSQGLAGYSYNEQFF
TRBV2	TRBJ2-1	-	-	TGTGCCAGCAGCCTCACATCCGGGACCCAGATCTTCTTC	CASSLTSGTQIFF
TRBV2	TRBJ2-3	TRBD2	-	TGTGCCAGCTGGCTAGCGGGGGGGCAGGACTTTCTCACAGATACGCAGTATTTT	CASWLAGGQDFLTDTQYF
TRBV7-8	TRBJ1-5	TRBD1	-	TGTGCCAGCAGCTTGACCCGGACAGGGCGAAGCAATCAGCCCCAGCATTTT	CASSLTRTGRSNQPQHF
TRBV6-5	TRBJ1-1	-	-	TGTGCCAGCAGTTATGATCTCACAGGGAACACTGAAGCTTTCTTT	CASSYDLTGNTEAFF
TRBV27	TRBJ1-2	TRBD1	few	TGTGCCAGCAGTCCACAGGGGGGTAATTATGGCTACACCTTC	CASSPQGGNYGYTF
TRBV7-9	TRBJ2-1	TRBD1	medium-sized	TGTGCCAGCAGCTTGGGGACAGGGGACTACAATGAGCAGTTCTTC	CASSLGTGDYNEQFF
TRBV25-1	TRBJ1-2	-	few	TGTGCCAGCAGTGAGGTGACAAGCGGCTACACCTTC	CASSEVTSGYTF
TRBV7-9	TRBJ1-2	-	-	TGTGCCAGCAGCTTAATACCAGCCGACTATGGCTACACCTTC	CASSLIPADYGYTF
TRBV5-1	TRBJ1-6	-	-	TGCGCCAGCAGCTTGGATGCACAGGGTATTAGTTCACCCCTCCACTTT	CASSLDAQGISSPLHF
TRBV28	TRBJ2-3	-	-	TGTGCCAGCAGTTTAGGAGACAGTTTCACAGATACGCAGTATTTT	CASSLGDSFTDTQYF
TRBV2	TRBJ1-6	-	once	TGTGCCAGCAGCGAGCGTTTGGGGACTTATAATTCACCCCTCCACTTT	CASSERLGTYNSPLHF
TRBV6-1	TRBJ1-5	TRBD1	-	TGTGCCAGCAGTAGGGACAGGGGGCTGGTACAGCCCCAGCATTTT	CASSRDRGLVQPQHF
TRBV7-8	TRBJ2-1	TRBD2	-	TGTGCCAGCACCTTTGGCCTCGCCGGGGCTAGCGGCTACAATGAGCAGTTCTTC	CASTFGLAGASGYNEQFF
TRBV27	TRBJ2-7	-	-	TGTGCCAGCAGTTTATCGGGAAGCGAGCAGTACTTC	CASSLSGSEQYF
TRBV30	TRBJ2-7	TRBD1	once	TGTGCCTGGAGTGTACCCGGGGACAGGGGCTGGGAGCAGTACTTC	CAWSVPGDRGWEQYF
TRBV7-3	TRBJ2-5	-	few	TGTGCCAGCAGCTTAACAGGGGCAGAACAAGAGACCCAGTACTTC	CASSLTGAEQETQYF
TRBV7-8	TRBJ1-6	TRBD1	few	TGTGCCAGCAGAGAGGACAGGGCGGGGAATTCACCCCTCCACTTT	CASREDRAGNSPLHF
TRBV4-1	TRBJ2-7	TRBD1	-	TGCGCCAGCAGCCACCCTTGGACAGGGGAATCCTACGAGCAGTACTTC	CASSHPWTGESYEQYF
TRBV6-5	TRBJ1-5	TRBD1	-	TGTGCCAGCAGTTACCTAACCCCCAGGGGGCATCAGCCCCAGCATTTT	CASSYLTPRGHQPQHF
TRBV7-9	TRBJ2-7	TRBD1	-	TGTGCCAGCAGCCCTGACAGGGGGGACGAGCAGTACTTC	CASSPDRGDEQYF
TRBV6-1	TRBJ1-5	TRBD1	few	TGTGCCAGCAGTCTAGGTGGGACAGGCTATCAGCCCCAGCATTTT	CASSLGGTGYQPQHF
TRBV4-2	TRBJ2-5	-	-	TGTGCCAGCAGCGGGGGCACCCAAGAGACCCAGTACTTC	CASSGGTQETQYF
TRBV16	TRBJ2-5	TRBD2	-	TGTGCCAGCTGGGGGGGACCCAGGAATGGAGAGACCCAGTACTTC	CASWGGPRNGETQYF
TRBV14	TRBJ1-2	-	-	TGTGCCAGCAGCCAAGACTCCAGGGGAGTAGAGGGCTACACCTTC	CASSQDSRGVEGYTF
TRBV7-9	TRBJ2-7	TRBD1	-	TGTGCCAGCAGCTTAGTACGCCTCGGGACAGGCTATCCATACGAGCAGTACTTC	CASSLVRLGTGYPYEQYF
TRBV30	TRBJ1-2	-	-	TGTGCCCGAGGTACGGGGGAAAAGGGCTACACCTTC	CARGTGEKGYTF
TRBV28	TRBJ2-7	TRBD2	few	TGTGCCAGCAGTTTACTGACTAGCGGGAGTAGCGAGCAGTACTTC	CASSLLTSGSSEQYF
TRBV6-4	TRBJ2-1	-	few	TGTGCCAGCAGTGACTCGGTATACAATGAGCAGTTCTTC	CASSDSVYNEQFF
TRBV7-2	TRBJ2-3	TRBD2	once	TGTGCCAGCATCGTTCCGGGACTAGCTTCAGATACGCAGTATTTT	CASIVPGLASDTQYF
TRBV9	TRBJ2-3	-	-	TGTGCCAGCAGCGTAGAGGCTTCGGCAGATACGCAGTATTTT	CASSVEASADTQYF